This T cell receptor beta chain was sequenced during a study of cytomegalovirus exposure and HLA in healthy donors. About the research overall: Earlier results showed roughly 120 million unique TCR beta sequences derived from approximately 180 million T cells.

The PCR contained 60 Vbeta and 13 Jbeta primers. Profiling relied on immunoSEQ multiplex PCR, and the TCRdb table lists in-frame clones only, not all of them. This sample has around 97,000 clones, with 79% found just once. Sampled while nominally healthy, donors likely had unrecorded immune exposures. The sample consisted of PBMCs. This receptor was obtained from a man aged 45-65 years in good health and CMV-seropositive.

For the CDR3, the DNA is TGCGCCAGCAGTGGGAGGGGAGTACCCAACACCGGGGAGCTGTTTTTT. Its protein is CASSGRGVPNTGELFF. The V gene is TRBV10-2, the J gene TRBJ2-2; a possible D gene is TRBD2 (6 bases). Per germline, CDR1 WSHSY and CDR2 SAAADI. This CDR3 has 16 amino acids. V was shortened by 4 bases and J by 2 bases, with 14 bases between the two germline ends.